Below, 9 T cell receptor beta chains from the same sample are listed, as sequenced in a study of OX40 agonist ivuxolimab in advanced cancers. The table came from immunoSEQ multiplex PCR; TCRdb's copy has only in-frame clones and leaves some out. The table includes 80,000 to 100,000 clones, about nine tenths detected once. Source: CD4+ or CD8+ T cells sorted from blood, taken in a trial of the OX40 agonist ivuxolimab. These receptors were collected from an adult with an advanced solid tumor such as melanoma, head and neck, liver or kidney cancer.

The rearrangement joins TRBV5-6 to TRBJ2-7, with no clear D. V was shortened by 2 bases and J by 6 bases, with 9 bases between the two germline ends. The length of the CDR3 is 12 residues. Per germline, CDR1 SGHDT and CDR2 YYEEEE. CDR3 in DNA: TGTGCCAGCAGCTTTTTTAATCGCGAGCAGTACTTC. This translates into CASSFFNREQYF.

The chain employs TRBV5-4 and TRBJ1-1, with TRBD1 as a possible D gene (5 bases). The CDR3 is 16 residues long. Germline lookup yields CDR1 SGHNT and CDR2 YYREEE (reference sequence). With 0 bases removed from V and 3 bases from J, the gap between germline ends came to 15 bases. The DNA for the CDR3 is TGTGCCAGCAGCTTGGCGGGACGGTCTTGGGACACTGAAGCTTTCTTT. Residues: CASSLAGRSWDTEAFF.

V usage is TRBV5-4 and J usage is TRBJ2-7, with D tentatively TRBD2 (6 bases). The germline V gene encodes CDR1 SGHNT and CDR2 YYREEE (reference sequence). CDR3 length: 15 residues. Trimming cost V 4 bases and J 2 bases, with 16 bases left between them. The CDR3: CASSRGYGNTYEQYF. CDR3 coding DNA: TGTGCCAGCAGCCGGGGGTATGGAAATACCTACGAGCAGTACTTC.

The chain links TRBV7-2 to TRBJ2-1, with TRBD1 identical over 10 bases. Germline values: CDR1 SGHTA, CDR2 FQGNSA. Germline trimming cut 5 bases from V and 4 bases from J; bases unmatched to any gene: 5. The CDR3 extends over 15 amino acids. This chain's CDR3 is CASSRQGQGYNEQFF. CDR3 DNA: TGTGCCAGCAGCCGTCAGGGACAGGGGTACAATGAGCAGTTCTTC.

The V and J genes are TRBV7-2 and TRBJ1-2; D gene unclear. Germline CDR1 and CDR2: SGHTA and FQGNSA. V lost 1 base, J lost 1 base, and 7 bases lay in between. The CDR3 contains 14 residues. The CDR3 DNA reads as TGTGCCAGCAGCTTAGGGATGGATAACTATGGCTACACCTTC. It translates to CASSLGMDNYGYTF.

This chain connects TRBV10-2 to TRBJ1-6; D perhaps matches TRBD1 (5 bases). Deletions cut 0 bases from V and 14 bases from J, with 14 bases between. CDR1 and CDR2 (germline): WSHSY, SAAADI. CDR3 length equals 14 residues. DNA of the CDR3: TGCGCCAGCAGTGAGTCAGGGGCCGCCGGCACCCTCCACTTT. Its protein is CASSESGAAGTLHF.

In this sample, this clone turned up once. The rearrangement links TRBV18 to TRBJ1-4; D perhaps matches TRBD1 (6 bases). Trimming pared 5 bases from V and 4 bases from J, leaving 14 bases between. Looked up from germline, CDR1 is KGHSH and CDR2 is LQKENI. The CDR3 covers 15 residues. CDR3 DNA sequence: TGTGCCAGCTCAACCGGACAGACCCTTAATGAAAAACTGTTTTTT. Amino acid sequence: CASSTGQTLNEKLFF.

V gene TRBV2 combines with J gene TRBJ2-3; no definite D call. Trimming shortened V by 2 bases and J by 0 bases, and 6 bases separated the two germline ends. The CDR3 is made up of 14 amino acids. Germline CDR1 is SNHLY and CDR2 is FYNNEI. In nucleotides, the CDR3 is TGTGCCAGCAGTGAACTTGGTAGCACAGATACGCAGTATTTT. It codes for CASSELGSTDTQYF.

The chain recombines TRBV19 with TRBJ1-5; TRBD1 matches at 7 bases. The CDR3 loop spans 16 amino acids. The germline V gene has CDR1 LNHDA and CDR2 SQIVND (reference sequence). V gave up 1 base and J gave up 1 base; unmatched junction bases: 4. CDR3 region: CASSIVHRGSNQPQHF. DNA for the CDR3: TGTGCCAGTAGTATAGTACACAGGGGAAGCAATCAGCCCCAGCATTTT.